The clone carrying this TCR beta chain was counted many times. This entry comes from a study of T-cell reconstitution after alpha-beta-depleted transplantation in children. A TCRbeta library incorporating unique molecular identifiers was prepared. TCRdb re-called the PCR reads through MiXCR, storing one row per CDR3 protein. The repertoire holds about 290,000 distinct CDR3 sequences, 10% seen once, with roughly 7.1% in the top ten. The ends lost 6 bases at V and 2 bases at J; junction bases unmatched: 11. The CDR3 is made up of 16 amino acids. This receptor was taken from a boy less than two years old with acute myeloid leukemia, due to receive a stem cell transplant. V usage is TRBV12-3 or TRBV12-4 and J usage is TRBJ2-3; 7 nucleotides agree with TRBD2. This specimen consisted of PBMCs, obtained before TCRalphabeta/CD19-depleted stem cell transplant. The DNA of the CDR3 is TGTGCCAGCAGCCCCCGGGGGGTAGCGGTCACAGATACGCAGTATTTT. Its protein product is CASSPRGVAVTDTQYF.